This TCR beta chain was recovered during a study of regulatory T cells in long-lasting Graves disease. General observations from the study: The study found TRBV28, TRBJ1-2 and TRBJ2-5 favored in persistent disease.

Library construction for TCR beta used iRepertoire HTBI primers and Arm-PCR of CDR3 regions. From the multiplex PCR reads, TCRdb called clonotypes with MiXCR, one entry per CDR3 protein. This sample carries 500,000 or so distinct CDR3 sequences, about 15% of them seen once, and the ten largest clones take 20% to 25%. This clonotype was recorded at least ten times. No antigen is known for it. CDR1 and CDR2 from the germline V gene are MNHNS and SASEGT. After removal of 5 bases from V and 0 bases from J, the junction contained 10 bases not matched to a gene. The CDR3 runs to 17 residues. Indicated time point: newly diagnosed GD, antithyroid drugs for less than 3 months. With RNA extracted from PBMCs as input, the TCR library was made. The source of the patients was an endocrinology department in Xi'an, China. This sample also belongs to another study, concerning T cells in Graves' hyperthyroidism and ophthalmopathy. That paper adds: The TCR CDR3 was amplified in a first-round RT-PCR using the HTBI primer set.

The sample was peripheral blood mononuclear cells (PBMCs), taken at new diagnosis, from a patient treated with antithyroid drugs. This receptor was obtained from a woman in her forties or fifties with Graves disease. The J gene is TRBJ1-3, the V gene TRBV6-1, with 7 bases fitting TRBD1. This CDR3 is CASSPLGQIISGNTIYF. The DNA for the CDR3 is TGTGCCAGCAGTCCTCTGGGACAGATCATCTCTGGAAACACCATATATTTT.